Only a few counts were recorded for the clone carrying this T cell receptor (beta chain). The data stem from a study of cytomegalovirus exposure and HLA in healthy donors. Germline CDR1 reads KGHSH; CDR2 reads LQKENI. V was shortened by 4 bases and J by 8 bases, with 11 bases between the two germline ends. The CDR3 runs 13 residues. 60 Vbeta and 13 Jbeta primers were used in PCR. Profiled with immunoSEQ multiplex PCR; TCRdb holds only in-frame clones, not every one. Altogether about 86,000 clones are present, just over 70% being singletons, with the ten largest covering around 8.4%. The TCR was taken from a man aged 55 to 70 in good health and CMV-seronegative. Sequencing was performed on PBMCs. The chain uses TRBV18 and TRBJ1-4, with D unresolved. The CDR3 reads CASSLGIGEKLFF. Written as DNA, the CDR3 is TGTGCCAGCTCACTCGGGATAGGAGAAAAACTGTTTTTT.